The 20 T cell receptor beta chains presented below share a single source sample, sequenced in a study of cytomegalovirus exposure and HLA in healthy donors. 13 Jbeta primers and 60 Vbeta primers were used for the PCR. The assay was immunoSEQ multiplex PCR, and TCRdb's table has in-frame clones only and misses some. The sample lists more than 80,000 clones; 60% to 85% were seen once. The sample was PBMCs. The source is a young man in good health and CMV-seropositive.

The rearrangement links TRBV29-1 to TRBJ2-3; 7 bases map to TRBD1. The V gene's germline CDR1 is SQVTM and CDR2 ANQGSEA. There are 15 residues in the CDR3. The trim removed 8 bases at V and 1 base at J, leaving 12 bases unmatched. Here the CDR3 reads CSLRTGLWGTDTQYF. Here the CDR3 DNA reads TGCAGCTTACGGACAGGTCTGTGGGGCACAGATACGCAGTATTTT.

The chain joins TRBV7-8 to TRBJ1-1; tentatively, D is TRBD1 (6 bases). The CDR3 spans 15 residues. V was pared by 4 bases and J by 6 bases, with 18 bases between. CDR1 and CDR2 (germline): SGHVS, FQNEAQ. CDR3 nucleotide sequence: TGTGCCAGCAGCTCTCTCAGGGGATTTAGCGCTGAAGCTTTCTTT. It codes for CASSSLRGFSAEAFF.

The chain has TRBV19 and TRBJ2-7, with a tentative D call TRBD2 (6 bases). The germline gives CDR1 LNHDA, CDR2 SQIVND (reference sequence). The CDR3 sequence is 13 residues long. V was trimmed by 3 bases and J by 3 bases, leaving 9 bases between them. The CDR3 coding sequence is TGTGCCAGTAGTATTGCGGGATTCTACGAGCAGTACTTC. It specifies CASSIAGFYEQYF.

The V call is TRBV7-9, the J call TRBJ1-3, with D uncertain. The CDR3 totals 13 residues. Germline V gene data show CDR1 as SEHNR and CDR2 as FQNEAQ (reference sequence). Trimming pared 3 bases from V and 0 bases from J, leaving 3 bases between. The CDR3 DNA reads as TGTGCCAGCAGCTTCAACTCTGGAAACACCATATATTTT. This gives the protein CASSFNSGNTIYF. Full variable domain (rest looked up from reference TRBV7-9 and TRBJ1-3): DTGVSQNPRHKITKRGQNVTFRCDPISEHNRLYWYRQTLGQGPEFLTYFQNEAQLEKSRLLSDRFSAERPKGSFSTLEIQRTEQGDSAMYLCASSFNSGNTIYFGEGSWLTVV.

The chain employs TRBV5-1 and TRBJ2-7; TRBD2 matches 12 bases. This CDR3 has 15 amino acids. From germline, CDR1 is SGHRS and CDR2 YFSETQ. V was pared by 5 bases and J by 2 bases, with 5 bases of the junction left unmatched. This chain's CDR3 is CASSYTSGGTYEQYF. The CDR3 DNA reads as TGCGCCAGCAGTTATACTAGCGGGGGGACCTACGAGCAGTACTTC.

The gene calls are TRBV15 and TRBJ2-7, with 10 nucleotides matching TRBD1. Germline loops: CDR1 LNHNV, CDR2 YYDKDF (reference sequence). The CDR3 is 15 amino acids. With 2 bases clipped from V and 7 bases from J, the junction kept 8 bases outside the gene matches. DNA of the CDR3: TGTGCCACCAGCAGATTGGCAGGGGACAGGGGTGAGCAGTACTTC. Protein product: CATSRLAGDRGEQYF.

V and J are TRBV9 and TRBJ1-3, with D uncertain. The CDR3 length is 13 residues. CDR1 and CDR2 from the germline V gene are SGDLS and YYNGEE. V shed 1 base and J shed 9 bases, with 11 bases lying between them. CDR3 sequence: CASSVWGVGTIYF. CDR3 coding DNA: TGTGCCAGCAGCGTATGGGGAGTAGGCACCATATATTTT.

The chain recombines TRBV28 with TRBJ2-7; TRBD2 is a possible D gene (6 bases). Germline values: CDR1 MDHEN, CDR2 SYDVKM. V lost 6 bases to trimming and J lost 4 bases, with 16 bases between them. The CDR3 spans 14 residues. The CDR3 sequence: CASSNRLVLYEQYF. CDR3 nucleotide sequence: TGTGCCAGCAGCAACCGACTAGTTTTGTACGAGCAGTACTTC.

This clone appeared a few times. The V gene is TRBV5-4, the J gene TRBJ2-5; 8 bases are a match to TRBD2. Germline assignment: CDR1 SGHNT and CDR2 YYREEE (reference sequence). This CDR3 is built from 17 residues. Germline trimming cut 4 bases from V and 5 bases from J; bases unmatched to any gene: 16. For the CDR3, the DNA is TGTGCCAGCAGCCACCCGGGACTAGAAGCGGACCCTGAGACCCAGTACTTC. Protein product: CASSHPGLEADPETQYF.

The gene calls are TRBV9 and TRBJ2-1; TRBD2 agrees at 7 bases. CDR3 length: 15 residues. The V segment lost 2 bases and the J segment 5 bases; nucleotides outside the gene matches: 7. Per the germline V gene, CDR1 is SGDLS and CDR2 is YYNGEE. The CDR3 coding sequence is TGTGCCAGCAGCGTCCGGGGGGTTCTAGACAATGAGCAGTTCTTC. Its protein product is CASSVRGVLDNEQFF. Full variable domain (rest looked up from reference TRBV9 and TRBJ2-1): DSGVTQTPKHLITATGQRVTLRCSPRSGDLSVYWYQQSLDQGLQFLIQYYNGEERAKGNILERFSAQQFPDLHSELNLSSLELGDSALYFCASSVRGVLDNEQFFGPGTRLTVL.

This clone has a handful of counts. This chain's CDR3 is CASSEARDRGGYTF. CDR3 DNA: TGTGCCAGCAGTGAAGCGCGGGATAGAGGGGGCTACACCTTC. This chain uses TRBV6-1 with TRBJ1-2, with D uncertain. Germline CDR1 reads MNHNS; CDR2 reads SASEGT. This CDR3 contains 14 residues. V was cut by 0 bases and J by 8 bases, with 13 bases left in between.

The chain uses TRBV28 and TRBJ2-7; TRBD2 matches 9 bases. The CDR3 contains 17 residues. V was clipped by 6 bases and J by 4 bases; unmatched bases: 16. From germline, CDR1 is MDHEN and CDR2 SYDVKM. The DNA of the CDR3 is TGTGCCAGCAGAGTTAGCGGGAGTGGTTTTGGGGCTTACGAGCAGTACTTC. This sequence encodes CASRVSGSGFGAYEQYF.

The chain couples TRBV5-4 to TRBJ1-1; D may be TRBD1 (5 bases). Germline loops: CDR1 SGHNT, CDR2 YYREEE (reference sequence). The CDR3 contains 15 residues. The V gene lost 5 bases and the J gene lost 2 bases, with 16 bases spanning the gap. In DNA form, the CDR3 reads TGTGCCAGCAGTCTTGAAGGGGCCCGTAACACTGAAGCTTTCTTT. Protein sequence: CASSLEGARNTEAFF.

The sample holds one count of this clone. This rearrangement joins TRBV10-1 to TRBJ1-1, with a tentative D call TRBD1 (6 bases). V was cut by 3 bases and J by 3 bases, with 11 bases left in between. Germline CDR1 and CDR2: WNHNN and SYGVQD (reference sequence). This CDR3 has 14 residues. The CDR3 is CASSDGGADTEAFF. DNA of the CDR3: TGCGCCAGCAGTGACGGGGGGGCGGACACTGAAGCTTTCTTT.

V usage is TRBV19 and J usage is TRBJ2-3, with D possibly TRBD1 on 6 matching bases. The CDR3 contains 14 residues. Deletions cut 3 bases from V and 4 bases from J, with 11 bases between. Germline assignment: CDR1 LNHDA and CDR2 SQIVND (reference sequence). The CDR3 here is CASSIPDRPDTQYF. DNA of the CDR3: TGTGCCAGTAGTATCCCGGACAGACCAGATACGCAGTATTTT.

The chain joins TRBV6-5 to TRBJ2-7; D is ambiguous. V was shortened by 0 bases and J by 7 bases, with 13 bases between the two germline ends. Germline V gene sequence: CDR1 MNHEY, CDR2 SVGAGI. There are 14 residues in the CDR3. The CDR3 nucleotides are TGTGCCAGCAGTTACTCGAGGTGGCCGAGGGAGCAGTACTTC. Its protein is CASSYSRWPREQYF.

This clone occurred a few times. The CDR3 reads CASTLDRTYEQYF. In DNA form, the CDR3 reads TGTGCCAGCACCCTAGACCGCACCTACGAGCAGTACTTC. This chain uses TRBV27 with TRBJ2-7; D is unclear. The CDR3 is 13 amino acids. V was pared by 7 bases and J by 2 bases, with 12 bases between. Germline assignment: CDR1 MNHEY and CDR2 SMNVEV (reference sequence).

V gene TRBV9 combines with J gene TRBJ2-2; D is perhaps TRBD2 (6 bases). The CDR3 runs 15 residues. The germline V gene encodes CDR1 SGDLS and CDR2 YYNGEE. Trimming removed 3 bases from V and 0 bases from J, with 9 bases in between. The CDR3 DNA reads TGTGCCAGCAGCGGGGGGAGGCCGAACACCGGGGAGCTGTTTTTT. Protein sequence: CASSGGRPNTGELFF. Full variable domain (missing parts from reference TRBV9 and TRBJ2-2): DSGVTQTPKHLITATGQRVTLRCSPRSGDLSVYWYQQSLDQGLQFLIQYYNGEERAKGNILERFSAQQFPDLHSELNLSSLELGDSALYFCASSGGRPNTGELFFGEGSRLTVL.

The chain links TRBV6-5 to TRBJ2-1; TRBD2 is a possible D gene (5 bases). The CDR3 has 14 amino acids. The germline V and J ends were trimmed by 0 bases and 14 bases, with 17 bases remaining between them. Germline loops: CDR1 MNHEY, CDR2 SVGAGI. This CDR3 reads CASSYSRAVAREFF. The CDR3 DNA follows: TGTGCCAGCAGTTACTCGAGGGCCGTAGCACGCGAGTTCTTC.

The CDR3 spells CATAEPAGETQYF. The CDR3 DNA reads TGTGCCACCGCGGAACCCGCTGGGGAGACCCAGTACTTC. The J gene is TRBJ2-5, the V gene TRBV7-9; D not resolved. The V end was cut by 10 bases, the J end by 5 bases, with 17 bases between. Germline V lookup: CDR1 SEHNR, CDR2 FQNEAQ (reference sequence). This CDR3 region has 13 residues. Using reference TRBV7-9 and TRBJ2-5 for the parts outside the CDR3, the full variable domain is DTGVSQNPRHKITKRGQNVTFRCDPISEHNRLYWYRQTLGQGPEFLTYFQNEAQLEKSRLLSDRFSAERPKGSFSTLEIQRTEQGDSAMYLCATAEPAGETQYFGPGTRLLVL.